The 26 T cell receptor beta chains given below trace back to one sample, sequenced in a study of blood T cell repertoires in COVID-19. The protocol was immunoSEQ multiplex PCR, while the TCRdb copy is restricted to in-frame clones and leaves out a portion. This sample has about 220,000 clones; under 90% occur once, and the top ten carry roughly 5.3%. The sample taken for sequencing was peripheral blood. These receptors originate from a woman aged 60-75 years who had recovered from COVID-19.

The chain joins TRBV6-5 to TRBJ2-7; D might be TRBD1 (6 bases). Germline V gives CDR1 MNHEY, CDR2 SVGAGI. Between the trimmed V and J ends, which lost 0 bases and 3 bases, there was a span of 15 bases. The CDR3 covers 16 residues. CDR3 DNA sequence: TGTGCCAGCAGTTACTCAAACAGGGTGGGGTACTACGAGCAGTACTTC. This sequence encodes CASSYSNRVGYYEQYF.

The chain links TRBV11-2 to TRBJ2-3; perhaps TRBD1 as D (5 bases). The CDR3 consists of 16 residues. In germline, CDR1 is SGHAT, CDR2 FQNNGV. The V gene lost 1 base and the J gene lost 6 bases, with 17 bases spanning the gap. DNA for the CDR3: TGTGCCAGCAGCTTAGGTAGTACTTGGCCAGGGGATACGCAGTATTTT. As protein: CASSLGSTWPGDTQYF.

The rearrangement links TRBV5-1 to TRBJ2-1, with 10 bases fitting TRBD2. V shed 1 base and J 5 bases; nucleotides not matched to a gene: 3. Germline lookup yields CDR1 SGHRS and CDR2 YFSETQ. This CDR3 is built from 15 residues. CDR3 region: CASSLRLAGDNEQFF. In DNA form, the CDR3 reads TGCGCCAGCAGCTTGAGGCTAGCGGGGGACAATGAGCAGTTCTTC.

The V gene is TRBV3-1 (or the pseudogene TRBV3-2), the J gene TRBJ1-3; TRBD1 matches 7 bases. V lost 2 bases and J lost 4; bases outside the gene matches: 2. Looked up from germline, CDR1 is LGHDT and CDR2 is YNNKEL (reference sequence). The CDR3 runs 14 residues. DNA for the CDR3: TGTGCCAGCAGCCAAACAGGGGAGGGAAACACCATATATTTT. Translation gives CASSQTGEGNTIYF.

This clone was recorded a few times. At one end the junction does not follow the germline gene, possibly because of a read error. The rearrangement joins TRBV7-7 to TRBJ2-3; the match to TRBD2 covers 8 bases. This CDR3 is built from 18 residues. The germline V gene encodes CDR1 SSHAT and CDR2 FNYEAQ (reference sequence). CDR3 loop: CASSLALYSGGTTDTQYF. As DNA, the CDR3 is TGTGCTAGCAGCTTAGCGCTGTACAGCGGGGGTACCACAGATACGCAGTATTTT.

V gene TRBV4-3 combines with J gene TRBJ2-7; 7 nucleotides match TRBD2. Per germline, CDR1 LGHNA and CDR2 YSLEER. Trimming cost V 3 bases and J 7 bases; bases outside gene matches: 6. This CDR3 comprises 13 residues. The CDR3 region has the DNA TGCGCCAGCAGCCAGGAGACCGGGGGGGAGCAGTACTTC. This sequence encodes CASSQETGGEQYF.

CDR3 nucleotide sequence: TGTGCCAGCAGCTCCCTCAGCGGGACTTACAATGAGCAGTTCTTC. It codes for CASSSLSGTYNEQFF. The V gene is TRBV11-2, the J gene TRBJ2-1; 7 positions match TRBD2. The V segment lost 4 bases and the J segment 4 bases; nucleotides outside the gene matches: 7. Germline-derived CDR1 and CDR2 are SGHAT and FQNNGV. CDR3 size: 15 residues.

The chain combines TRBV5-5 with TRBJ2-7; 7 bases are a match to TRBD1. CDR3 length: 13 amino acids. J lost 6 bases, V lost 4 bases, and 7 bases had no gene match. The V gene's germline CDR1 is SGHKS and CDR2 YYEKEE (reference sequence). DNA of the CDR3: TGTGCCAGCAGCCGGACAGGAAGGGGCGAGCAGTACTTC. This translates into CASSRTGRGEQYF.

The gene calls are TRBV12-5 and TRBJ2-2; 8 bases agree with TRBD1. This CDR3 spans 15 amino acids. Germline V lookup: CDR1 LGHNT, CDR2 FRNRAP. The trim removed 5 bases at V and 2 bases at J, leaving 4 bases unmatched. As DNA, the CDR3 is TGTGCTAGTGGTCCAGACAGGGGAAACACCGGGGAGCTGTTTTTT. Its translation: CASGPDRGNTGELFF.

This chain links TRBV5-4 with TRBJ2-5; 9 bases are a match to TRBD1. V was pared by 2 bases and J by 1 base, with 9 bases of the junction left unmatched. The germline CDR1 and CDR2 sequences are SGHNT and YYREEE (reference sequence). CDR3 length equals 17 residues. The DNA for the CDR3 is TGTGCCAGCAGCTTCAAAACAGGGGGCGAGCTCCAAGAGACCCAGTACTTC. As protein: CASSFKTGGELQETQYF.

This chain joins TRBV24-1 and TRBJ2-5; tentatively, D is TRBD2 (6 bases). Germline-derived CDR1 and CDR2 are KGHDR and SFDVKD. V was trimmed by 4 bases and J by 5 bases, leaving 16 bases between them. CDR3 size: 15 residues. Here the CDR3 DNA reads TGTGCCACCAGTGACCCGCGGGGATCGGGGGAGACCCAGTACTTC. Translated: CATSDPRGSGETQYF.

The chain employs TRBV7-3 and TRBJ2-1, with 10 bases lining up with TRBD1. Germline V gene sequence: CDR1 SGHTA, CDR2 FQGTGA. V shed 5 bases and J 12 bases; nucleotides not matched to a gene: 10. The CDR3 sequence is 14 residues long. The CDR3 DNA is TGTGCCAGCAGCCTGGGACAGGGGTCAAAAGGGCAGTTCTTC. This gives the protein CASSLGQGSKGQFF. The variable domain in full, with the rest retrieved from reference TRBV7-3 and TRBJ2-1, is GAGVSQTPSNKVTEKGKYVELRCDPISGHTALYWYRQSLGQGPEFLIYFQGTGAADDSGLPNDRFFAVRPEGSVSTLKIQRTERGDSAVYLCASSLGQGSKGQFFGPGTRLTVL.

J is TRBJ1-2 and V is TRBV24-1; D is perhaps TRBD1 (5 bases). V lost 2 bases and J 2 bases, leaving 8 bases between the germline ends. CDR3 size: 14 residues. From germline, CDR1 is KGHDR and CDR2 SFDVKD. CDR3 sequence: CATSDSRQNYGYTF. Here the CDR3 DNA reads TGTGCCACCAGTGATTCGCGACAGAACTATGGCTACACCTTC.

This clone has ten or more counts. This chain joins TRBV9 and TRBJ1-3; tentatively, D is TRBD1 (6 bases). The CDR3 contains 15 residues. CDR1 is SGDLS, CDR2 YYNGEE, per germline. Trimming shortened V by 0 bases and J by 3 bases, and 10 bases separated the two germline ends. The CDR3, as DNA: TGTGCCAGCAGCGTAGGACAGGCCATTGGAAACACCATATATTTT. Protein: CASSVGQAIGNTIYF.

This clone was detected a few times. The V gene is TRBV7-9, the J gene TRBJ2-7, with 8 bases fitting TRBD1. Germline CDR1 and CDR2: SEHNR and FQNEAQ (reference sequence). This CDR3 is 15 amino acids long. V was clipped by 1 base and J by 0 bases; unmatched bases: 2. CDR3 in DNA: TGTGCCAGCAGCTTAGGGACAGGGAGCTCCTACGAGCAGTACTTC. Its translation: CASSLGTGSSYEQYF.

The sample holds one count of this clone. The V call is TRBV4-3, the J call TRBJ1-1; TRBD1 matches at 9 bases. Looked up from germline, CDR1 is LGHNA and CDR2 is YSLEER. J gave up 4 bases and V 8 bases, and 5 bases lay outside the gene matches. The CDR3 is 13 amino acids. The chain's CDR3 is CASRGQGVTEAFF. Written as DNA, the CDR3 is TGCGCCAGCCGGGGACAGGGTGTCACTGAAGCTTTCTTT.

In this sample, this clone turned up once. This rearrangement joins TRBV2 to TRBJ1-3; 10 nucleotides line up with TRBD1. CDR1 SNHLY and CDR2 FYNNEI come from the germline V gene. V was pared by 6 bases and J by 3 bases, with 5 bases of the junction left unmatched. The CDR3 length is 15 residues. The CDR3 coding sequence is TGTGCCAGCAGGATTGGGACAGGGGTTGGAAACACCATATATTTT. It translates to CASRIGTGVGNTIYF.

The chain combines TRBV10-3 with TRBJ1-3; no reliable D call. V lost 4 bases, J lost 4 bases, and 14 bases lay in between. The CDR3 loop spans 15 amino acids. Looked up from germline, CDR1 is ENHRY and CDR2 is SYGVKD. For the CDR3, the DNA is TGTGCCATCAGTGGGTACAGAGCCAACGGAAACACCATATATTTT. This translates into CAISGYRANGNTIYF.

The V and J genes are TRBV11-2 and TRBJ2-3; maybe TRBD2 (6 bases). Trimming pared 1 base from V and 1 base from J, leaving 15 bases between. From germline, CDR1 is SGHAT and CDR2 FQNNGV. This CDR3 has 17 amino acids. This CDR3 is CASSLALAPDRTDTQYF. DNA for the CDR3: TGTGCCAGCAGCTTAGCCCTAGCGCCAGATCGCACAGATACGCAGTATTTT.

J is TRBJ1-1 and V is TRBV9; D is uncertain. The CDR3 totals 14 residues. Germline-derived CDR1 and CDR2 are SGDLS and YYNGEE. V lost 4 bases, J lost 4 bases, and 14 bases lay in between. DNA of the CDR3: TGTGCCAGCAGCACGACACCCGTGGGCACTGAAGCTTTCTTT. Its translation is CASSTTPVGTEAFF.

The chain has TRBV23-1 and TRBJ2-1, with D possibly matching TRBD2 (5 bases). TRBV23-1 is an ORF, and what it does is uncertain. The CDR3 length is 14 residues. Trimming cost V 0 bases and J 3 bases, with 6 bases left between them. DNA of the CDR3: TGCGCCAGCAGTCAATCAGGAGGCTACAATGAGCAGTTCTTC. As protein: CASSQSGGYNEQFF.

The chain recombines TRBV5-8 with TRBJ1-2, with D possibly TRBD1 on 5 matching bases. With 4 bases removed from V and 3 bases from J, the gap between germline ends came to 10 bases. Germline V gene data show CDR1 as SGHTS and CDR2 as YDEGEE. The CDR3 is 13 residues long. Here the CDR3 reads CASSLDTYYGYTF. DNA for the CDR3: TGTGCCAGCAGCCTGGACACCTACTATGGCTACACCTTC.

The gene calls are TRBV30 and TRBJ1-2; D is undetermined. CDR3 size: 12 residues. Germline V gene sequence: CDR1 GTSNPN, CDR2 SVGIG (reference sequence). The V end lost 0 bases, the J end lost 4 bases, and 6 bases lay between the germline ends. The CDR3 is CAWSVFGYGYTF. In DNA, the CDR3 is TGTGCCTGGAGTGTATTCGGCTATGGCTACACCTTC.

CDR3 region: CASSQVYVGDRGSPLHF. The CDR3 nucleotides read TGCGCCAGCAGCCAAGTTTATGTCGGCGACAGAGGATCACCCCTCCACTTT. The rearrangement joins TRBV4-3 to TRBJ1-6; D perhaps matches TRBD1 (5 bases). This CDR3 has 17 residues. CDR1 LGHNA and CDR2 YSLEER come from the germline V gene. V was pared by 1 base and J by 10 bases, with 20 bases between.

This sequence joins TRBV18 and TRBJ1-2; TRBD1 might be the D (6 bases). The germline V gene has CDR1 KGHSH and CDR2 LQKENI. V lost 5 bases to trimming and J lost 3 bases, with 16 bases between them. This CDR3 comprises 15 residues. Here the CDR3 DNA reads TGTGCCAGCTCAACGGATAGGGGGGGCTACTATGGCTACACCTTC. It yields the protein CASSTDRGGYYGYTF. Together with reference TRBV18 and TRBJ1-2, the CDR3 gives the full variable domain: NAGVMQNPRHLVRRRGQEARLRCSPMKGHSHVYWYRQLPEEGLKFMVYLQKENIIDESGMPKERFSAEFPKEGPSILRIQQVVRGDSAAYFCASSTDRGGYYGYTFGSGTRLTVV.

This sequence joins TRBV27 and TRBJ1-1; maybe TRBD1 (6 bases). Trimming stripped 6 bases from V and 3 bases from J, with 17 bases between. The germline gives CDR1 MNHEY, CDR2 SMNVEV (reference sequence). This CDR3 region has 15 residues. For the CDR3, the DNA is TGTGCCAGCAGCCGAGGGGGACATGCGTACACTGAAGCTTTCTTT. Its protein is CASSRGGHAYTEAFF.